Below are 18 T cell receptor beta chains sequenced from a single sample in a study of metastatic and nonmetastatic thyroid tumors. TCRdb reassembled clones from the PCR reads with MiXCR. The sample records 20,000 to 25,000 clones, about a quarter being singletons. Thyroid surgery had not been preceded by any treatment in any patient. The source material was tumor tissue. The origin of the receptors is a female donor with papillary thyroid cancer or a benign thyroid nodule (not recorded which). Some clones in this sample may be carry-over from other donors' samples.

This clone appeared once. This chain joins TRBV5-1 and TRBJ2-3; tentative D call: TRBD2 (6 bases). This CDR3 has 15 residues. The V end was cut by 2 bases, the J end by 3 bases, with 13 bases between. CDR1 is SGHRS and CDR2 is YFSETQ in the germline V gene. The CDR3 region is CASSFKAGGTDTQYF. The CDR3 bases are TGCGCCAGCAGCTTTAAAGCGGGTGGGACAGATACGCAGTATTTT.

The V and J genes are TRBV7-2 and TRBJ1-5; D gene uncertain. This CDR3 has 14 amino acids. Germline-derived CDR1 and CDR2 are SGHTA and FQGNSA. Trimming took off 1 base at V and 10 bases at J, with 14 bases between the two ends. The CDR3 is CASSLVRDNYPQHF. CDR3 bases: TGTGCCAGCAGCTTAGTGCGGGATAATTATCCCCAGCATTTT. Filled out from reference TRBV7-2 and TRBJ1-5, the complete variable domain reads GAGVSQSPSNKVTEKGKDVELRCDPISGHTALYWYRQSLGQGLEFLIYFQGNSAPDKSGLPSDRFSAERTGGSVSTLTIQRTQQEDSAVYLCASSLVRDNYPQHFGDGTRLSIL.

This clone was picked up many times. Given a much more abundant clone one base away, this may be a read error. Other DNA variants within this sample encode the same CDR3. V gene TRBV20-1 combines with J gene TRBJ2-6, with D unclear. The CDR3 is made up of 15 amino acids. Germline lookup yields CDR1 DFQATT and CDR2 SNEGSKA (reference sequence). Trimming removed 1 base from V and 4 bases from J, with 11 bases in between. The DNA for the CDR3 is TGCAGTGCTAGAGTCCGTGCCTCCGGGGCCAACGTCCTGACTTTC. As protein: CSARVRASGANVLTF.

The chain carries TRBV5-5 and TRBJ1-6; maybe TRBD1 (6 bases). The V and J ends lost 4 bases and 13 bases respectively, with 15 bases between them. The CDR3 contains 13 residues. Germline V gene sequence: CDR1 SGHKS, CDR2 YYEKEE (reference sequence). The CDR3 reads CASSLSIGQPLHF. The CDR3 DNA sequence: TGTGCCAGCAGCCTATCAATCGGACAGCCCCTCCACTTT.

This clone is medium-sized in the sample. The chain links TRBV6-5 to TRBJ2-3; no definite D call. The length of the CDR3 is 15 residues. CDR1 is MNHEY, CDR2 SVGAGI, per germline. Trimming removed 2 bases at V and 0 bases at J, with 9 bases between. The CDR3 sequence: CASSYGRPSTDTQYF. The DNA of the CDR3 is TGTGCCAGCAGTTACGGCCGCCCTAGCACAGATACGCAGTATTTT.

This clone was detected many times. The chain uses TRBV6-2 or TRBV6-3 and TRBJ2-5; D possibly uses TRBD1 or TRBD2 (6 bases each). The germline V gene encodes CDR1 MNHEY and CDR2 SVGEGT. V was trimmed by 4 bases and J by 2 bases, leaving 14 bases between them. The CDR3 totals 15 residues. The CDR3 DNA reads as TGTGCCAGCAGTTTTAACAGGGACTGGCAAGAGACCCAGTACTTC. Amino acid sequence: CASSFNRDWQETQYF.

The chain employs TRBV19 and TRBJ2-5; 7 positions agree with TRBD2. This CDR3 contains 18 residues. Germline lookup yields CDR1 LNHDA and CDR2 SQIVND (reference sequence). With V trimmed by 5 bases and J by 5 bases, 20 bases remained unmatched. The CDR3 bases are TGTGCCAGTAGTCCCCGCCCGACTAGCTATGGCGACGTTGAGACCCAGTACTTC. Translated: CASSPRPTSYGDVETQYF.

CDR3 region: CASSVWLQRDTQYF. DNA for the CDR3: TGTGCCAGCAGCGTATGGCTGCAGAGGGATACGCAGTATTTT. V usage is TRBV9 and J usage is TRBJ2-3, with D hard to call. The CDR3 sequence is 14 residues long. Trimming left V 1 base short and J 6 bases short, with 12 bases between. Germline lookup yields CDR1 SGDLS and CDR2 YYNGEE.

The CDR3 protein is CAWKPGAYEQYF. The CDR3, as DNA: TGTGCCTGGAAACCGGGGGCCTACGAGCAGTACTTC. The chain uses TRBV30 and TRBJ2-7; weak D call: TRBD2 (6 bases). The CDR3 consists of 12 residues. V lost 4 bases, J lost 2 bases, and 9 bases lay in between. From germline, CDR1 is GTSNPN and CDR2 SVGIG (reference sequence). Looking up the rest from reference TRBV30 and TRBJ2-7 gives the full variable domain: SQTIHQWPATLVQPVGSPLSLECTVEGTSNPNLYWYRQAAGRGLQLLFYSVGIGQISSEVPQNLSASRPQDRQFILSSKKLLLSDSGFYLCAWKPGAYEQYFGPGTRLTVT.

This clone was recorded once. Relative to the germline gene, one junction end is altered; a read error may explain this. This chain links TRBV11-2 with TRBJ2-6; D perhaps matches TRBD1 (5 bases). Germline values: CDR1 SGHAT, CDR2 FQNNGV. CDR3 length: 17 residues. The CDR3 loop reads CASIKPDGNSGANFLTF. The DNA of the CDR3 is TGTGCCAGCATCAAACCGGACGGCAACTCTGGGGCCAACTTCCTGACTTTC.

The chain has TRBV7-9 and TRBJ2-2; 9 bases fit TRBD1. This CDR3 has 15 residues. CDR1 is SEHNR and CDR2 is FQNEAQ in the germline V gene (reference sequence). The V segment lost 3 bases and the J segment 3 bases; nucleotides outside the gene matches: 2. CDR3 region: CASSFRDRDTGELFF. CDR3 bases: TGTGCCAGCAGCTTCCGGGACAGGGACACCGGGGAGCTGTTTTTT. The variable domain in full, with the rest retrieved from reference TRBV7-9 and TRBJ2-2, is DTGVSQNPRHKITKRGQNVTFRCDPISEHNRLYWYRQTLGQGPEFLTYFQNEAQLEKSRLLSDRFSAERPKGSFSTLEIQRTEQGDSAMYLCASSFRDRDTGELFFGEGSRLTVL.

The chain links TRBV20-1 to TRBJ2-2; D may match TRBD1 or TRBD2 (5 bases each). In germline, CDR1 is DFQATT, CDR2 SNEGSKA (reference sequence). V was shortened by 8 bases and J by 3 bases, with 10 bases between the two germline ends. The CDR3 has 12 amino acids. In nucleotides, the CDR3 is TGCAGTATGCAGGGAGACACCGGGGAGCTGTTTTTT. Its protein is CSMQGDTGELFF.

Comments on this clone: A much larger clone differs from this one at a single base, so this may be a read error. The V call is TRBV14, the J call TRBJ2-5; perhaps TRBD1 as D (5 bases). Trimming took 4 bases from V and 5 from J, leaving 8 bases between them. There are 12 residues in the CDR3. CDR1 is SGHDN and CDR2 is FVKESK in the germline V gene. CDR3: CASSPQVETQYF. In DNA, the CDR3 is TGTGCCAGCAGCCCACAGGTGGAGACCCAGTACTTC.

This clone qualifies as medium-sized. The chain combines TRBV5-1 with TRBJ2-7; D remains unclear. The germline V gene encodes CDR1 SGHRS and CDR2 YFSETQ. V lost 4 bases and J lost 3, with 14 bases in between. The CDR3 contains 14 residues. The chain's CDR3 is CASSPGEAFYEQYF. The CDR3, as DNA: TGCGCCAGCAGCCCCGGAGAAGCGTTCTACGAGCAGTACTTC.

This clone has a count of ten or more. The chain combines TRBV6-1 with TRBJ2-3; 9 bases map to TRBD2. The germline CDR1 and CDR2 sequences are MNHNS and SASEGT. V shed 7 bases, J shed 5 bases, and the junction held 10 bases outside the gene matches. This CDR3 region has 15 residues. DNA for the CDR3: TGTGCCAGCATAGTAGGCGGGGGGGCTAGAGATACGCAGTATTTT. It codes for CASIVGGGARDTQYF.

Here the CDR3 reads CASSYSGQTYEQYF. Written as DNA, the CDR3 is TGTGCCAGCAGTTACTCGGGACAGACCTACGAGCAGTACTTC. The chain employs TRBV6-5 and TRBJ2-7, with 7 bases aligning to TRBD1. Germline CDR1 is MNHEY and CDR2 is SVGAGI. The trim removed 0 bases at V and 2 bases at J, leaving 1 base unmatched. This CDR3 comprises 14 residues.

This clone is categorized as medium-sized. The V gene is TRBV5-1, the J gene TRBJ2-1; 9 bases align to TRBD2. Germline-derived CDR1 and CDR2 are SGHRS and YFSETQ. Trimming took 3 bases from V and 6 from J; bases not matched to a gene: 10. The CDR3 covers 16 residues. CDR3 in amino acids: CASSSRAGGPPNEQFF. For the CDR3, the DNA is TGCGCCAGCAGCTCCAGAGCGGGGGGCCCTCCCAATGAGCAGTTCTTC. Drawing the rest from reference TRBV5-1 and TRBJ2-1, the complete variable domain is KAGVTQTPRYLIKTRGQQVTLSCSPISGHRSVSWYQQTPGQGLQFLFEYFSETQRNKGNFPGRFSGRQFSNSRSEMNVSTLELGDSALYLCASSSRAGGPPNEQFFGPGTRLTVL.

This clone was seen ten or more times. The chain combines TRBV5-1 with TRBJ2-3; D unclear. The germline gives CDR1 SGHRS, CDR2 YFSETQ. Trimming pared 1 base from V and 1 base from J, leaving 7 bases between. The CDR3 covers 14 residues. The CDR3, as DNA: TGCGCCAGCAGCTTGCTGCAGGGCACAGATACGCAGTATTTT. It yields the protein CASSLLQGTDTQYF.